The table lists the clone carrying this T cell receptor (beta chain) with a count of one. Its antigen remains unidentified. Both 60 Vbeta primers and 13 Jbeta primers went into the PCR. Profiling relied on immunoSEQ multiplex PCR, and the TCRdb table lists in-frame clones only, not all of them. The sample contains under 200,000 clones, 80% to 85% of which appear only once. The sample originates from a study of cytomegalovirus exposure and HLA in healthy donors. Germline CDR1 is SGHRS and CDR2 is YFSETQ. The V segment lost 3 bases and the J segment 7 bases; nucleotides outside the gene matches: 4. The CDR3 totals 14 residues. Study-level results: Researchers left out some V segments, among them TRBV6-2 and TRBV6-3, as indistinguishable. TCR beta chains associated with HLA were, in a later analysis, more clonally expanded than equally common others.

This chain uses TRBV5-1 with TRBJ2-7; 13 nucleotides agree with TRBD2. The source material was PBMCs. This sequence originates from a man aged 25-45 years in good health and CMV-seronegative. The CDR3 sequence: CASSSGLAGLEQYF. The CDR3 bases are TGCGCCAGCAGCTCGGGACTAGCGGGACTTGAGCAGTACTTC.